Listed below are T cell receptor beta chains from one sample, sequenced in a study of OX40 agonist ivuxolimab in advanced cancers. Clones were sequenced by immunoSEQ multiplex PCR, and TCRdb holds only the in-frame ones, with some missing. The data contain over 50,000 clones, approximately 90% of them singletons. Sequenced material: CD4+ or CD8+ T cells sorted from blood, taken in a trial of the OX40 agonist ivuxolimab. The receptors were sampled from an adult with an advanced solid tumor such as melanoma, head and neck, liver or kidney cancer. CDR3s include the opening cysteine and the closing phenylalanine or tryptophan. D genes are given only for firm matches. For some rows the clone size is stated as once, few or many, or as a class when expanded; others skip it.

CDR3aa: CASSPGQGGSYEQYF; CDR3nt: TGCGCCAGCAGCCCGGGACAGGGGGGCTCCTACGAGCAGTACTTC; v_gene: TRBV5-1; abundance: .; j_gene: TRBJ2-7; d_gene: TRBD1
CDR3aa: CASSLATGQGPYEQYF; CDR3nt: TGTGCCAGCAGCTTAGCCACGGGACAGGGCCCCTACGAGCAGTACTTC; v_gene: TRBV7-8; abundance: .; j_gene: TRBJ2-7; d_gene: TRBD1
CDR3aa: CASSVRGAAGYTF; CDR3nt: TGTGCCAGCAGTGTCCGCGGGGCAGCTGGCTACACCTTC; v_gene: TRBV2; abundance: .; j_gene: TRBJ1-2; d_gene: .
CDR3aa: CAWSITSNGYTF; CDR3nt: TGTGCCTGGAGCATAACCTCGAATGGCTACACCTTC; v_gene: TRBV30; abundance: .; j_gene: TRBJ1-2; d_gene: .
CDR3aa: CASSLSTMNTEAFF; CDR3nt: TGTGCCAGCAGCCTCTCCACAATGAACACTGAAGCTTTCTTT; v_gene: TRBV6-4; abundance: .; j_gene: TRBJ1-1; d_gene: .
CDR3aa: CASSLFPNEQFF; CDR3nt: TGTGCCAGCAGCTTATTTCCCAATGAGCAGTTCTTC; v_gene: TRBV7-2; abundance: .; j_gene: TRBJ2-1; d_gene: .
CDR3aa: CATRTDGAMNTEAFF; CDR3nt: TGTGCCACCAGAACAGACGGGGCCATGAACACTGAAGCTTTCTTT; v_gene: TRBV10-3; abundance: .; j_gene: TRBJ1-1; d_gene: .
CDR3aa: CASRRSPSSYNEQFF; CDR3nt: TGTGCCAGCAGGAGGTCTCCAAGCTCCTACAATGAGCAGTTCTTC; v_gene: TRBV6-1; abundance: .; j_gene: TRBJ2-1; d_gene: .
CDR3aa: CASSSLYEQYF; CDR3nt: TGTGCCAGCAGTTCTTTGTACGAGCAGTACTTC; v_gene: TRBV6-5; abundance: .; j_gene: TRBJ2-7; d_gene: .
CDR3aa: CASSFSTGGGQETQYF; CDR3nt: TGTGCCAGCAGCTTCAGTACAGGGGGGGGCCAAGAGACCCAGTACTTC; v_gene: TRBV7-2; abundance: .; j_gene: TRBJ2-5; d_gene: .
CDR3aa: CASSQRVAAETQYF; CDR3nt: TGTGCCAGCAGCCAGAGGGTGGCGGCAGAGACCCAGTACTTC; v_gene: TRBV14; abundance: .; j_gene: TRBJ2-5; d_gene: .
CDR3aa: CASSSVIRGDGDEQFF; CDR3nt: TGTGCCAGCAGCTCCGTAATCCGGGGGGACGGGGATGAGCAGTTCTTC; v_gene: TRBV7-6; abundance: .; j_gene: TRBJ2-1; d_gene: TRBD2
CDR3aa: CAWNTGTADQPQHF; CDR3nt: TGTGCCTGGAACACCGGGACTGCAGATCAGCCCCAGCATTTT; v_gene: TRBV30; abundance: .; j_gene: TRBJ1-5; d_gene: .
CDR3aa: CASSPQYWKGSTKNIQYF; CDR3nt: TGTGCCAGCTCACCACAGTACTGGAAGGGAAGTACCAAAAACATTCAGTACTTC; v_gene: TRBV18; abundance: .; j_gene: TRBJ2-4; d_gene: .
CDR3aa: CASGAGLRDTQYF; CDR3nt: TGTGCCAGCGGGGCGGGATTGAGAGATACGCAGTATTTT; v_gene: TRBV28; abundance: .; j_gene: TRBJ2-3; d_gene: .
CDR3aa: CASSREESYGYTF; CDR3nt: TGTGCCAGCAGTCGGGAAGAATCCTATGGCTACACCTTC; v_gene: TRBV28; abundance: .; j_gene: TRBJ1-2; d_gene: .
CDR3aa: CASTDPVHYGYTF; CDR3nt: TGTGCCAGCACCGACCCCGTTCACTATGGCTACACCTTC; v_gene: TRBV5-4; abundance: once; j_gene: TRBJ1-2; d_gene: .
CDR3aa: CASSFRGYEQFF; CDR3nt: TGTGCCAGCAGCTTTCGGGGCTATGAGCAGTTCTTC; v_gene: TRBV11-2; abundance: .; j_gene: TRBJ2-1; d_gene: .
CDR3aa: CASSFQQGWNQPQHF; CDR3nt: TGTGCCAGCAGTTTCCAACAGGGTTGGAATCAGCCCCAGCATTTT; v_gene: TRBV6-1; abundance: .; j_gene: TRBJ1-5; d_gene: .
CDR3aa: CASTQPGSETQYF; CDR3nt: TGTGCCAGCACCCAGCCAGGGAGTGAGACCCAGTACTTC; v_gene: TRBV6-1; abundance: .; j_gene: TRBJ2-5; d_gene: .
CDR3aa: CASSLEGYGYTF; CDR3nt: TGTGCCAGCAGCTTAGAGGGTTATGGCTACACCTTC; v_gene: TRBV7-2; abundance: .; j_gene: TRBJ1-2; d_gene: .
CDR3aa: CATSRGPGQGIYEQYF; CDR3nt: TGTGCCACCAGCAGGGGACCGGGACAGGGGATCTACGAGCAGTACTTC; v_gene: TRBV15; abundance: few; j_gene: TRBJ2-7; d_gene: TRBD1
CDR3aa: CASSPSLSGANVLTF; CDR3nt: TGCGCCAGCAGCCCCTCTCTATCTGGGGCCAACGTCCTGACTTTC; v_gene: TRBV5-1; abundance: .; j_gene: TRBJ2-6; d_gene: .
CDR3aa: CASSHQDSSGNTIYF; CDR3nt: TGCGCCAGCAGCCACCAGGACAGCTCTGGAAACACCATATATTTT; v_gene: TRBV4-3; abundance: .; j_gene: TRBJ1-3; d_gene: .
CDR3aa: CASSLEEGETQYF; CDR3nt: TGTGCCAGCAGCTTAGAGGAGGGCGAGACCCAGTACTTC; v_gene: TRBV7-3; abundance: .; j_gene: TRBJ2-5; d_gene: .
CDR3aa: CASSLRPGQGQSEQYF; CDR3nt: TGTGCCAGCAGCTTACGGCCGGGACAGGGCCAAAGTGAGCAGTACTTC; v_gene: TRBV7-2; abundance: .; j_gene: TRBJ2-7; d_gene: TRBD1
CDR3aa: CASSGQDGATGELFF; CDR3nt: TGTGCCAGCAGCGGACAGGATGGGGCAACTGGGGAGCTGTTTTTT; v_gene: TRBV7-8; abundance: once; j_gene: TRBJ2-2; d_gene: TRBD1
CDR3aa: CSGSGLARTGELFF; CDR3nt: TGCAGCGGCTCGGGACTAGCGAGAACCGGGGAGCTGTTTTTT; v_gene: TRBV29-1; abundance: .; j_gene: TRBJ2-2; d_gene: TRBD2
CDR3aa: CASNTGTGAYEQYF; CDR3nt: TGTGCCAGCAATACCGGGACAGGGGCCTACGAGCAGTACTTC; v_gene: TRBV28; abundance: .; j_gene: TRBJ2-7; d_gene: TRBD1
CDR3aa: CASSSGPPGDTDTQYF; CDR3nt: TGTGCCAGCAGCTCCGGGCCCCCGGGCGACACAGATACGCAGTATTTT; v_gene: TRBV5-8; abundance: .; j_gene: TRBJ2-3; d_gene: .
CDR3aa: CASSFQGSGNTIYF; CDR3nt: TGTGCCAGCAGCTTCCAGGGATCTGGAAACACCATATATTTT; v_gene: TRBV7-9; abundance: .; j_gene: TRBJ1-3; d_gene: .
CDR3aa: CATRGAVKEKLFF; CDR3nt: TGTGCCACCCGTGGGGCAGTTAAAGAAAAACTGTTTTTT; v_gene: TRBV2; abundance: .; j_gene: TRBJ1-4; d_gene: .
CDR3aa: CASSLIGTGANVLTF; CDR3nt: TGCGCCAGCAGCTTGATAGGGACCGGGGCCAACGTCCTGACTTTC; v_gene: TRBV5-1; abundance: .; j_gene: TRBJ2-6; d_gene: .